The T cell receptor (beta chain) under discussion was sequenced for a study of blood T cell repertoires in COVID-19. Produced via immunoSEQ multiplex PCR; TCRdb's table is partial and in-frame only. The repertoire holds some 290,000 clones, with roughly 86% as singletons. Germline CDR1 and CDR2: SGHTA and FQGNSA. This CDR3 is built from 13 residues. V was clipped by 5 bases and J by 4 bases; unmatched bases: 4. This TCR was recovered from a woman aged 25-40 years with COVID-19, enrolled during active disease. The gene calls are TRBV7-2 and TRBJ2-5; TRBD2 agrees at 7 bases. Sequencing was carried out using peripheral blood. The CDR3 spells CASSQREGETQYF. Written as DNA, the CDR3 is TGTGCCAGCAGCCAAAGGGAGGGAGAGACCCAGTACTTC.